The 15 T cell receptor beta chains reported below all come from one sample, sequenced in a study of post-analysis software for immune sequencing data. Study-wide points: Four to six TRBV segments appeared more often in patients than in controls, and TRBV5-6, TRBV5-1 and TRBV20-1 were among these.

Included in the TCR beta cDNA libraries were unique molecular identifiers. TCRdb processed the PCR reads anew with MiXCR; each CDR3 protein has one entry. The sample consists of under 650,000 distinct CDR3 sequences, around 40% of them appearing once. These receptors' antigens are unknown. Sequenced material: blood. Source of these receptors: a girl aged 5-17 years with multiple sclerosis.

This clonotype was counted a few times. This chain connects TRBV7-8 to TRBJ2-7; 11 bases agree with TRBD2. CDR3 length: 14 amino acids. CDR1 is SGHVS, CDR2 FQNEAQ, per germline. With 7 bases clipped from V and 5 bases from J, the junction kept 7 bases outside the gene matches. The CDR3: CASTGGLAGDEQYF. The CDR3 DNA reads TGTGCCAGCACCGGAGGACTAGCGGGTGACGAGCAGTACTTC.

The chain employs TRBV12-3 or TRBV12-4 and TRBJ2-5; D unclear. Trimming cost V 3 bases and J 9 bases, with 23 bases left between them. This CDR3 spans 16 amino acids. The DNA for the CDR3 is TGTGCCAGCAGTTTGCTGGGGAACTCTCTCCAAAGGGCCCAGTACTTC. Amino acids: CASSLLGNSLQRAQYF.

The chain carries TRBV7-9 and TRBJ1-3; TRBD1 is a possible D gene (5 bases). The V gene's germline CDR1 is SEHNR and CDR2 FQNEAQ (reference sequence). The CDR3 totals 15 residues. V lost 5 bases and J 1 base, leaving 12 bases between the germline ends. The CDR3 spells CASSPQGASGNTIYF. The CDR3 coding sequence is TGTGCCAGCAGCCCGCAAGGGGCATCTGGAAACACCATATATTTT.

The CDR3 DNA follows: TGTGCCAGCAGTACAGGACAGGGCTTCGACTATGGCTACACCTTC. Amino acid sequence: CASSTGQGFDYGYTF. This chain connects TRBV6-1 to TRBJ1-2; 8 bases are shared with TRBD1. Looked up from germline, CDR1 is MNHNS and CDR2 is SASEGT. This CDR3 spans 15 amino acids. J was trimmed by 3 bases and V by 5 bases; bases with no gene match: 8.

With respect to this clonotype: At one end, the junction sequence differs from germline, possibly due to a read error. V usage is TRBV12-3 or TRBV12-4 and J usage is TRBJ2-1; TRBD1 matches at 10 bases. The CDR3 covers 15 residues. The CDR3 coding sequence is TGTGCCTGCAGGTCCCGGGACAGGGGATTAGGTGAGCAGTTCTTC. Its protein is CACRSRDRGLGEQFF.

This chain joins TRBV2 and TRBJ1-1; D is perhaps TRBD1 (6 bases). This CDR3 is 13 amino acids long. V lost 5 bases to trimming and J lost 5 bases, with 12 bases between them. From germline, CDR1 is SNHLY and CDR2 FYNNEI. The CDR3 DNA is TGTGCCAGCAGTAAGGGGGTAGGGACTGAAGCTTTCTTT. The encoded protein is CASSKGVGTEAFF.

The rearrangement joins TRBV7-9 to TRBJ2-7, with unresolved D. The V end lost 0 bases, the J end lost 7 bases, and 10 bases lay between the germline ends. This CDR3 comprises 13 residues. Germline-derived CDR1 and CDR2 are SEHNR and FQNEAQ (reference sequence). The DNA of the CDR3 is TGTGCCAGCAGCTTAGCAGGGTCGGGTGAGCAGTACTTC. This gives the protein CASSLAGSGEQYF.

The J gene is TRBJ2-3, the V gene TRBV4-2; D ambiguous. The germline gives CDR1 LGHNA, CDR2 YNFKEQ. V gave up 0 bases and J gave up 0 bases, with 7 bases separating them. There are 15 residues in the CDR3. This chain's CDR3 is CASSQDFGSTDTQYF. The CDR3 bases are TGTGCCAGCAGCCAAGATTTTGGCAGCACAGATACGCAGTATTTT.

V gene TRBV4-1 combines with J gene TRBJ1-2; no clear D. The CDR3 runs to 13 residues. Germline V gene data show CDR1 as MGHRA and CDR2 as YSYEKL. The V gene lost 5 bases and the J gene lost 6 bases, with 13 bases spanning the gap. The CDR3 reads CASSNINQDGYTF. The CDR3, as DNA: TGCGCCAGCAGCAATATCAATCAGGATGGCTACACCTTC.

The chain has TRBV5-1 and TRBJ2-1; the match to TRBD2 covers 9 bases. Germline CDR1 reads SGHRS; CDR2 reads YFSETQ. The CDR3 is 19 residues long. J was trimmed by 0 bases and V by 5 bases; bases with no gene match: 15. The CDR3 here is CASRGLAGLYYGSYNEQFF. Here the CDR3 DNA reads TGCGCCAGCAGAGGGCTAGCGGGACTTTACTATGGCTCCTACAATGAGCAGTTCTTC.

This rearrangement joins TRBV5-1 to TRBJ1-2; 7 nucleotides agree with TRBD1. Trimming at V came to 0 bases and at J to 5 bases, leaving 13 bases not matched to a gene. The CDR3 spans 17 residues. Germline-derived CDR1 and CDR2 are SGHRS and YFSETQ. The CDR3 DNA sequence: TGCGCCAGCAGCTTGGCCCCGTCCGACAGGGTCGGATATGGCTACACCTTC. Amino acid sequence: CASSLAPSDRVGYGYTF. Combining the CDR3 with reference TRBV5-1 and TRBJ1-2 gives the whole variable domain KAGVTQTPRYLIKTRGQQVTLSCSPISGHRSVSWYQQTPGQGLQFLFEYFSETQRNKGNFPGRFSGRQFSNSRSEMNVSTLELGDSALYLCASSLAPSDRVGYGYTFGSGTRLTVV.

The chain is built from TRBV14 and TRBJ2-1, with 11 positions matching TRBD2. CDR1 and CDR2 (germline): SGHDN, FVKESK. Losses at the gene ends were 4 bases for V and 3 bases for J; bases not matched to a gene: 5. There are 16 residues in the CDR3. The CDR3 spells CASSLPSGGYYNEQFF. Written as DNA, the CDR3 is TGTGCCAGCAGCCTCCCTAGCGGGGGGTACTACAATGAGCAGTTCTTC.

The chain recombines TRBV3-1 with TRBJ1-1; 9 bases align to TRBD1. J gave up 4 bases and V 1 base, and 1 base lay outside the gene matches. This CDR3 spans 14 amino acids. CDR1 and CDR2 from the germline V gene are LGHDT and YNNKEL (reference sequence). The CDR3 coding sequence is TGTGCCAGCAGCCAAGCACAGGGGGCCACTGAAGCTTTCTTT. As protein: CASSQAQGATEAFF.

Concerning this clonotype itself: Relative to the germline gene, one junction end is altered; a read error may explain this. The rearrangement uses TRBV2 and TRBJ1-6; 12 bases match TRBD1. This CDR3 spans 15 amino acids. Germline V gives CDR1 SNHLY, CDR2 FYNNEI. CDR3 loop: CASSPGQGAGSPPHF. The CDR3 coding sequence is TGTGCCAGCAGTCCGGGACAGGGGGCAGGGTCACCCCCCCACTTT. The whole variable domain, filled in from reference TRBV2 and TRBJ1-6, reads EPEVTQTPSHQVTQMGQEVILRCVPISNHLYFYWYRQILGQKVEFLVSFYNNEISEKSEIFDDQFSVERPDGSNFTLKIRSTKLEDSAMYFCASSPGQGAGSPPHFGNGTRLTVT.

The V gene is TRBV5-5, the J gene TRBJ2-5; no firm D call. Trimming shortened V by 3 bases and J by 5 bases, and 17 bases separated the two germline ends. The length of the CDR3 is 15 residues. The germline V gene has CDR1 SGHKS and CDR2 YYEKEE (reference sequence). CDR3: CASSSGPPVRETQYF. The CDR3 DNA reads as TGTGCCAGCAGCTCTGGACCGCCGGTGCGGGAGACCCAGTACTTC. Full variable domain (missing parts from reference TRBV5-5 and TRBJ2-5): DAGVTQSPTHLIKTRGQQVTLRCSPISGHKSVSWYQQVLGQGPQFIFQYYEKEERGRGNFPDRFSARQFPNYSSELNVNALLLGDSALYLCASSSGPPVRETQYFGPGTRLLVL.